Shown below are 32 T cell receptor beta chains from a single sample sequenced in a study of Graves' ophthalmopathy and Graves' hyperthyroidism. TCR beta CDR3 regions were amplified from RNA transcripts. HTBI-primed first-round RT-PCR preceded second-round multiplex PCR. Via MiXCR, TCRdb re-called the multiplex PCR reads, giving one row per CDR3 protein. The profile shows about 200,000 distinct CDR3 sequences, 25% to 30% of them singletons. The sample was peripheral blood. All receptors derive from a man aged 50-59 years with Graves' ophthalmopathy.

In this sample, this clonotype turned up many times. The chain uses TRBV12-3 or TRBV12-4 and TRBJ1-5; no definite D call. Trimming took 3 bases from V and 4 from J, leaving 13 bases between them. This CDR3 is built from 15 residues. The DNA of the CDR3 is TGTGCCAGCAGTTTGTCGAATAGCCCTAATCAGCCCCAGCATTTT. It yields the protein CASSLSNSPNQPQHF.

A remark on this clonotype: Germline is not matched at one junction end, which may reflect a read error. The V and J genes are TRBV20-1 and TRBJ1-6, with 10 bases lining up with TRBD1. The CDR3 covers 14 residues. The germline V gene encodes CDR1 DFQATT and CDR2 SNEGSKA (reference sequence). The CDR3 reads CSARGTGDNSPLHF. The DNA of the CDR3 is TGCAGTGCGAGAGGGACAGGGGATAATTCACCCCTCCACTTT.

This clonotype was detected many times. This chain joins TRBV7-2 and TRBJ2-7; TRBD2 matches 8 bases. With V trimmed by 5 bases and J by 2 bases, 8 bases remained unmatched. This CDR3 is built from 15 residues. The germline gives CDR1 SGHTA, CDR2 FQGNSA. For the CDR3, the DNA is TGTGCCAGCAGCCCGGGGGGGGCGGGAGCCTACGAGCAGTACTTC. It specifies CASSPGGAGAYEQYF.

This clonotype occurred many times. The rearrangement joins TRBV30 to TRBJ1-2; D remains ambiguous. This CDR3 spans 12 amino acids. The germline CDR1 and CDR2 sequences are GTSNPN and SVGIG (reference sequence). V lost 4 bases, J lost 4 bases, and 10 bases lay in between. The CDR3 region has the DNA TGTGCCTGGACCGGGAGCGGCTATGGCTACACCTTC. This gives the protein CAWTGSGYGYTF.

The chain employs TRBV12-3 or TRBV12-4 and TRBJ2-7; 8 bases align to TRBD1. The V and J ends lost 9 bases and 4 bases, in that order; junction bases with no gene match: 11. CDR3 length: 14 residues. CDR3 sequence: CASGRPDRAYEQYF. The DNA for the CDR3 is TGTGCCAGTGGACGTCCGGACAGGGCGTACGAGCAGTACTTC.

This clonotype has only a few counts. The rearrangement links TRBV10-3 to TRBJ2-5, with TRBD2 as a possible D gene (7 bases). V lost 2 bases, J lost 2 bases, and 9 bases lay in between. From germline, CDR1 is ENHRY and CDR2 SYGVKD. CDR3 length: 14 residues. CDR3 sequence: CAISEGGAQETQYF. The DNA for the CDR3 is TGTGCCATCAGTGAGGGGGGGGCTCAAGAGACCCAGTACTTC.

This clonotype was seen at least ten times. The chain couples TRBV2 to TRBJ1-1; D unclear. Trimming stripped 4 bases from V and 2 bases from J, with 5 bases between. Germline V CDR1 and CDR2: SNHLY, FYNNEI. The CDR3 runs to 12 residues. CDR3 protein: CASSAANTEAFF. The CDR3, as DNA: TGTGCCAGCAGTGCGGCAAACACTGAAGCTTTCTTT.

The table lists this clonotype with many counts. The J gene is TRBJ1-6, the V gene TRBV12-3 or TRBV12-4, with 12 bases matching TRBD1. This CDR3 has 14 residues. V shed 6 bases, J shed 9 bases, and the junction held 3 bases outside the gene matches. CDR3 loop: CASSGTGGFSPLHF. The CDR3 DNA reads TGTGCCAGCAGCGGGACAGGGGGCTTTTCACCCCTCCACTTT.

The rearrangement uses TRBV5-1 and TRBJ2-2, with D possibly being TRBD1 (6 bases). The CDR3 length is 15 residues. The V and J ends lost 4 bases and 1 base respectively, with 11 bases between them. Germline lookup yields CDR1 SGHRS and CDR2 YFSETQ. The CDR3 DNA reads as TGCGCCAGCAGCAAGGACAGTTTGAACACCGGGGAGCTGTTTTTT. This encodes CASSKDSLNTGELFF.

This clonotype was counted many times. DNA of the CDR3: TGTGCCAGCAGTGCGCGGGACAGCTCGTACGAGCAGTACTTC. Protein product: CASSARDSSYEQYF. This chain connects TRBV27 to TRBJ2-7, with D perhaps TRBD1 (7 bases). This CDR3 comprises 14 residues. V was cut by 5 bases and J by 4 bases, with 15 bases left in between. Germline V gene data show CDR1 as MNHEY and CDR2 as SMNVEV (reference sequence).

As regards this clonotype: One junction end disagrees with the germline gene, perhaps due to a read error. Here the CDR3 reads CASSYSGLEAQYF. CDR3 DNA sequence: TGTGCCAGCAGTTACTCGGGACTAGAGGCCCAGTACTTC. This sequence joins TRBV6-5 and TRBJ2-5, with 8 bases identical to TRBD2. CDR1 MNHEY and CDR2 SVGAGI come from the germline V gene. The CDR3 has 13 residues.

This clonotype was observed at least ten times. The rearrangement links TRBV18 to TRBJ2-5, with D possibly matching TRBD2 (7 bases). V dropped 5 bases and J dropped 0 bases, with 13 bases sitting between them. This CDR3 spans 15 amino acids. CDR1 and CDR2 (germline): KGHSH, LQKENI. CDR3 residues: CASSETGRDQETQYF. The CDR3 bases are TGTGCCAGCTCAGAAACAGGGAGGGACCAAGAGACCCAGTACTTC.

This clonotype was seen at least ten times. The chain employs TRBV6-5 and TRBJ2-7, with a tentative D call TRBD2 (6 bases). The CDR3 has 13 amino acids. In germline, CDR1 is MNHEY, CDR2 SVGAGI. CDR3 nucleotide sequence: TGTGCTACCAGCGGGCAAAGCTCCTACGAGCAGTACTTC. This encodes CATSGQSSYEQYF.

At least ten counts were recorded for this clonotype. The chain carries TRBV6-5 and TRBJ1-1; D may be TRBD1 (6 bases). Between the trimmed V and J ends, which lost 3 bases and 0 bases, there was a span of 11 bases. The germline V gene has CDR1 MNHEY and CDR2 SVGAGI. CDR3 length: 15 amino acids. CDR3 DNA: TGTGCCAGCAGTTATTTAGACAGGATGAACACTGAAGCTTTCTTT. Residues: CASSYLDRMNTEAFF.

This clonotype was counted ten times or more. The CDR3 is CASSLEVVETQYF. Written as DNA, the CDR3 is TGTGCCAGCAGCTTAGAGGTCGTAGAGACCCAGTACTTC. The rearrangement joins TRBV7-9 to TRBJ2-5; D is ambiguous. The CDR3 extends over 13 amino acids. CDR1 and CDR2 (germline): SEHNR, FQNEAQ (reference sequence). V was clipped by 1 base and J by 4 bases, with 7 bases between them.

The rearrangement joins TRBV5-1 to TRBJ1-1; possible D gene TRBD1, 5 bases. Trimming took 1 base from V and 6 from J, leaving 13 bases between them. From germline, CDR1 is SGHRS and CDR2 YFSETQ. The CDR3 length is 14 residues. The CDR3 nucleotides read TGCGCCAGCAGCTTGAGGCAGGGATCATCTGAAGCTTTCTTT. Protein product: CASSLRQGSSEAFF.

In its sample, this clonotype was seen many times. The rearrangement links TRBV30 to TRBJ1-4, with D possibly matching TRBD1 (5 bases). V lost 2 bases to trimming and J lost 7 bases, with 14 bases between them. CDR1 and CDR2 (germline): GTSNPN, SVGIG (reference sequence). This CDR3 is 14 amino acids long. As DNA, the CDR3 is TGTGCCTGGAGTCCCGGGACCCCAGGTGAAAAACTGTTTTTT. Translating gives CAWSPGTPGEKLFF.

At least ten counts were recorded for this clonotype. CDR3 in amino acids: CASRGWDYGYTF. The CDR3 DNA sequence: TGTGCCAGTAGAGGTTGGGACTATGGCTACACCTTC. This chain uses TRBV19 with TRBJ1-2; no firm D call. Germline values: CDR1 LNHDA, CDR2 SQIVND (reference sequence). Between the trimmed V and J ends, which lost 6 bases and 3 bases, there was a span of 8 bases. This CDR3 is built from 12 residues. The full variable domain, its missing parts supplied by reference TRBV19 and TRBJ1-2, is DGGITQSPKYLFRKEGQNVTLSCEQNLNHDAMYWYRQDPGQGLRLIYYSQIVNDFQKGDIAEGYSVSREKKESFPLTVTSAQKNPTAFYLCASRGWDYGYTFGSGTRLTVV.

CDR3 DNA: TGTGCCAGCAGTTACTCTTCATCTAGCTACGAGCAGTACTTC. Amino acids: CASSYSSSSYEQYF. This rearrangement joins TRBV6-2 or TRBV6-3 to TRBJ2-7; unclear D gene. Germline CDR1 and CDR2: MNHEY and SVGEGT. The CDR3 spans 14 residues. V was shortened by 0 bases and J by 3 bases, with 9 bases between the two germline ends.

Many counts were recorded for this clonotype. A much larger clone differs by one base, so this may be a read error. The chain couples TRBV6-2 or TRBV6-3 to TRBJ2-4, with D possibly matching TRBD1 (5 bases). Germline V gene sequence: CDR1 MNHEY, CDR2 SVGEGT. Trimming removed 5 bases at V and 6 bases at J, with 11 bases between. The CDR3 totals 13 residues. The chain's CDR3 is CASSSPGLNIQYF. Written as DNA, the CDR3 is TGTGCCAGCAGTAGTCCAGGGTTAAACATTCAGTACTTC.

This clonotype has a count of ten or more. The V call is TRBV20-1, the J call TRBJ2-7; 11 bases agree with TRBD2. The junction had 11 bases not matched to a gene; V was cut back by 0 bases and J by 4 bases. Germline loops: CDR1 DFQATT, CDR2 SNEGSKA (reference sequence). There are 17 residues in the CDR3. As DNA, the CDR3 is TGCAGTGCTAGAGACCACTCGCCCAGACTAGCGGGATACGAGCAGTACTTC. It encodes CSARDHSPRLAGYEQYF.

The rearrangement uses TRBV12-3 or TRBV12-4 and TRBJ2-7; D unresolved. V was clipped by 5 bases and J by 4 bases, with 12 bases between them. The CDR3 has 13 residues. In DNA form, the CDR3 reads TGTGCCAGCAGTCCAGGAGTGGGTTACGAGCAGTACTTC. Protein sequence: CASSPGVGYEQYF.

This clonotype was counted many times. The CDR3 loop reads CSVVGTSGQSYEQYF. CDR3 bases: TGCAGCGTTGTTGGGACTAGCGGGCAGTCCTACGAGCAGTACTTC. The genes are TRBV29-1 and TRBJ2-7; 12 bases map to TRBD2. CDR1 and CDR2 (germline): SQVTM, ANQGSEA. This CDR3 is 15 amino acids long. Trimming removed 4 bases from V and 1 base from J; junction bases left unmatched: 5.

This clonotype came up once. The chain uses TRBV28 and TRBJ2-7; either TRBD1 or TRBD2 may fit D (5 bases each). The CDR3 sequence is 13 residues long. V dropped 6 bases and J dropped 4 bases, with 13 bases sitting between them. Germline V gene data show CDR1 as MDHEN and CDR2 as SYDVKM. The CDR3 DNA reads TGTGCCAGCAGGATCATGGGGGTTTACGAGCAGTACTTC. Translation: CASRIMGVYEQYF.

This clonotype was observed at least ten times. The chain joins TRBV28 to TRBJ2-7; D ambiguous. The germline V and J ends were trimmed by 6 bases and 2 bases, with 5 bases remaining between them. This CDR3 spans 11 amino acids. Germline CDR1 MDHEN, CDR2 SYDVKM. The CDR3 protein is CASSFAYEQYF. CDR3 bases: TGTGCCAGCAGCTTTGCCTACGAGCAGTACTTC. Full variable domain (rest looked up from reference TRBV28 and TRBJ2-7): DVKVTQSSRYLVKRTGEKVFLECVQDMDHENMFWYRQDPGLGLRLIYFSYDVKMKEKGDIPEGYSVSREKKERFSLILESASTNQTSMYLCASSFAYEQYFGPGTRLTVT.

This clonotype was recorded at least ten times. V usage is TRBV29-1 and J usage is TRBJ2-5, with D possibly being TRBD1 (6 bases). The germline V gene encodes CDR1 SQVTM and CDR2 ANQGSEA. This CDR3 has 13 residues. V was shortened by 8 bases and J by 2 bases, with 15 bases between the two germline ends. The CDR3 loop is CSHRTVLQETQYF. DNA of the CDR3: TGCAGCCACCGGACAGTACTTCAAGAGACCCAGTACTTC. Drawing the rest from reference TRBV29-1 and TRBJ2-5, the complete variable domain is SAVISQKPSRDICQRGTSLTIQCQVDSQVTMMFWYRQQPGQSLTLIATANQGSEATYESGFVIDKFPISRPNLTFSTLTVSNMSPEDSSIYLCSHRTVLQETQYFGPGTRLLVL.

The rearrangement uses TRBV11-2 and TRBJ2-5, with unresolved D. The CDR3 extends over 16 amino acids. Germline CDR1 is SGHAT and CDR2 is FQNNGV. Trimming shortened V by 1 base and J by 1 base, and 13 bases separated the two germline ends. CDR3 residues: CASSLGFGQPQETQYF. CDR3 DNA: TGTGCCAGCAGCTTAGGGTTTGGGCAACCCCAAGAGACCCAGTACTTC.

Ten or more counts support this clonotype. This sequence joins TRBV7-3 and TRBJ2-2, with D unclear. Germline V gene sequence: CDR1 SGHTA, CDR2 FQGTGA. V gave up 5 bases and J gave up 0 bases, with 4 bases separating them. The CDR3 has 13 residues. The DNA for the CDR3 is TGTGCCAGCAGCCACCCGAACACCGGGGAGCTGTTTTTT. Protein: CASSHPNTGELFF.

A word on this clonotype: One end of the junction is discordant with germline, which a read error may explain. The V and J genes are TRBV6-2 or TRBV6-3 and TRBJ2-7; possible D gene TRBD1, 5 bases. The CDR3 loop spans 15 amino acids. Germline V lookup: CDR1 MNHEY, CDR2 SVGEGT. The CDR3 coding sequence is TGTGCCAGCAGTTCCCCACCAAGAGACAGCTACGGGCAGTACTTC. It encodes CASSSPPRDSYGQYF.

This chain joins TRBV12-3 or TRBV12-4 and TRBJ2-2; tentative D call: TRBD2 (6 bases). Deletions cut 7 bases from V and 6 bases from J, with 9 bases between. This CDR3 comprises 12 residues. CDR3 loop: CASTGVAGELFF. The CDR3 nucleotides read TGTGCCAGCACGGGAGTCGCCGGGGAGCTGTTTTTT.

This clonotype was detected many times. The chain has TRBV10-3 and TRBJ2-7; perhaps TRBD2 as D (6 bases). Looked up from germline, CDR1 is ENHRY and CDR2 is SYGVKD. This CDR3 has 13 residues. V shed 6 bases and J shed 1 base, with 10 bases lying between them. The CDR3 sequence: CAIRASDSYEQYF. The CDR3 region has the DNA TGTGCCATCAGGGCTAGCGATTCCTACGAGCAGTACTTC.

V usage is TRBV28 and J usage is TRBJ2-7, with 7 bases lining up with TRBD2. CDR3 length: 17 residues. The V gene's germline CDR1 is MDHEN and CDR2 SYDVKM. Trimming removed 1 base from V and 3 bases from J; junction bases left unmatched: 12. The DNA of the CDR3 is TGTGCCAGCAGTTTATCCCCCGGGGCGGGAGTGGACTACGAGCAGTACTTC. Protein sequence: CASSLSPGAGVDYEQYF.